The T cell receptor (beta chain) under discussion was sequenced for a study of blood T cells in healthy people across ages (dated by TCRdb to between 2014 and 2017). With regard to the full study: In model experiments, roughly one uniquely barcoded TCR beta cDNA molecule per two T cells was captured by template switching. To avoid experimental bias, donors of different ages were spread randomly across the sequencing lanes. The study analyzed two additional independent replicas of 1 million unique cDNA reads from the same blood draw for two donors, one aged 18 to 30 and one aged 80 or older. Four age groups were formed from the donors: young (average 16 years), middle-aged (less than 40), aged (approximately 60) and long-lived (approximately 78). To track age-related changes in TCR beta repertoire diversity, the study relied on deep sequencing normalized with unique cDNA molecular identifiers.

Receptor amplification or capture employed 5' RACE. The reads were generated on an Illumina HiSeq 2500. The second PCR ran for roughly 6 to 11 cycles and used a J-beta primer mix along with a sample-barcoded 5' primer. A template-switch 5' adaptor carrying 12 random nucleotides introduced a unique molecular identifier onto each TCR beta cDNA molecule. Each sample yielded at least 3 million CDR3-containing paired-end reads. All of the RNA was converted into first-strand cDNA using the Mint cDNA synthesis kit, with a TRBC-specific oligonucleotide serving as the primer. All cDNA was treated with uracil-DNA glycosylase and then went through a first 18-cycle PCR with the universal primers M1SS and BC2_uni_R. The paper's data handling went like this. Normalization of each sample was performed by random selection of 1 million high-quality reads, each carrying a distinct molecular identifier. Instead of being binned into consensus sequences, reads that shared molecular identifiers were thrown out. MiTCR, with a Q25 quality threshold and the strictest error-elimination algorithm, was used for CDR3 identification, clonotype clustering and error correction. Lower-bound total TCR beta diversity was estimated with a nonparametric unseen species model using Euler transformation. Through fastp at Q25 and MiXCR, TCRdb rebuilt clones from the public reads, retaining in-frame beta chains. Rows are combined by CDR3 protein, so each entry shows the most common genes and DNA. The V and J calls, along with clone size, are taken from TCRdb and not from the paper's own processing. This sample gives roughly 1.6 million distinct CDR3 sequences in total; approximately 32% of them show up just once. The ten most abundant clones make up roughly 12% of the sample.

The paper's findings and limits, for the study overall: A strong correlation was found between observed TCR beta diversity and the percentage of naive T cells measured by flow cytometry. Observed TCR beta diversity per million T cells fell roughly linearly with age, and a significant reduction was already apparent by age around 36. Because profiling used bulk unsorted PBMCs, naive and antigen-experienced compartments could not be compared conclusively. Estimates of total diversity based on one million sequenced T cells were considered lower bounds and underestimates. The long-lived group showed more naive CD4+ T cells, fewer expanded clones and increased TCR diversity than the aged group, suggesting age selection. Donor CMV infection status was unknown, potentially confounding age-related changes in expanded clonotypes.

This clonotype was found many times. It lacks a known antigen. No much larger clonotype is one base removed from it; base qualities were not supplied. Donors were a few dozen systemically healthy Caucasian individuals from Russia aged about 6 to 100 years. Roughly 10 milliliters of peripheral blood were drawn from each donor into EDTA-treated Vacutainer tubes. PBMCs were isolated by Ficoll-Paque density-gradient centrifugation, with at least 6.5 million obtained per sample. Trizol reagent was used to extract total RNA from the PBMCs, yielding at least 5.5 micrograms per sample. For every donor, flow cytometry on a PBMC aliquot measured the percentage of naive CD45RAhigh/CD27high T cells. The CDR3 spans 15 residues, from the cysteine through the phenylalanine. Only the CDR3 DNA stays, 45 bases, in frame from base 1. Reading the germline V gene gives CDR1 SGHRS and CDR2 YFSETQ. The junction shows trimming of 0 bases on V and 2 bases on J, plus 12 bases between the germline ends.

This clonotype originated in a woman in her twenties or thirties in good health. The rearranged segments are TRBV5-1 and TRBJ2-7; the D segment is perhaps TRBD1 or TRBD2, each sharing 5 matched bases. The sample consisted of blood. CDR3 region: CASSLDGTAAYEQYF. The DNA reads as follows: TGCGCCAGCAGCTTGGATGGGACGGCTGCCTACGAGCAGTACTTC.